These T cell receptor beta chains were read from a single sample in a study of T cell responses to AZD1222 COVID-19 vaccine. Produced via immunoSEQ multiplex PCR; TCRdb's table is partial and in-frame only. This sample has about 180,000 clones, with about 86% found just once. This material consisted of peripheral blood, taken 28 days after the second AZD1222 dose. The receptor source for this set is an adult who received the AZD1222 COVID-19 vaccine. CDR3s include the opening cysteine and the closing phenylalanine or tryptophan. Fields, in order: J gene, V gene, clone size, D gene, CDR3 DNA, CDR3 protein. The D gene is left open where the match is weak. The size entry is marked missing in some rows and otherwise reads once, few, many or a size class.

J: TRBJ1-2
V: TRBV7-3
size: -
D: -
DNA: TGTGCCAGCAGCTTATTCGAGGGGTATGGCTACACCTTC
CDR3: CASSLFEGYGYTF

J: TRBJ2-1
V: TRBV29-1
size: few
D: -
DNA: TGCAGCGCCAATACAGGGTGGAATGAGCAGTTCTTC
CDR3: CSANTGWNEQFF

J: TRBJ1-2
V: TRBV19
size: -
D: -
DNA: TGTGCCAGTAGTATCGGACAGTCAGCTAACTATGGCTACACCTTC
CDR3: CASSIGQSANYGYTF

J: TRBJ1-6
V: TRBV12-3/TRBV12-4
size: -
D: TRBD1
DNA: TGTGCCAGCAGTAAGGGGGCCGGTTCACCCCTCCACTTT
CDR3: CASSKGAGSPLHF

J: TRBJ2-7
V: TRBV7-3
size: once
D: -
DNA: TGTGCCAGCAGCTTACGCAGGGGTGCCACCTACGAGCAGTACTTC
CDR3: CASSLRRGATYEQYF

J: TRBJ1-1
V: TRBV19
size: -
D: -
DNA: TGTGCCAGTAACGTAAATATTAACATGAACACTGAAGCTTTCTTT
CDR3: CASNVNINMNTEAFF

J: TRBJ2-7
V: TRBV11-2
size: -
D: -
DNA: TGTGCCAGCAGCTTCGCCCTGTGGACAGTCTCCGAGCAGTACTTC
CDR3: CASSFALWTVSEQYF

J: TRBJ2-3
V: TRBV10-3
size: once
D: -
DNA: TGTGCCATCAGTGGGGGTTGGGGCACAGATACGCAGTATTTT
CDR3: CAISGGWGTDTQYF

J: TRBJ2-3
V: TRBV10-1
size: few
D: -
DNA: TGCGCCAGCAGTTCGAGCGGCACAGATACGCAGTATTTT
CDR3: CASSSSGTDTQYF

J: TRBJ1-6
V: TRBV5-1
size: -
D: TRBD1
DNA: TGCGCCAGCAGCATCAGACAGGGCACTAATTCACCCCTCCACTTT
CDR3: CASSIRQGTNSPLHF

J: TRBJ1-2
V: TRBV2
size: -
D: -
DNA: TGTGCCAGCAGCCAAGACGGGGGAGCAGGCTATGGCTACACCTTC
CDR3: CASSQDGGAGYGYTF

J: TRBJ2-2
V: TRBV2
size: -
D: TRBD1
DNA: TGTGCCAGCAGTGCCGTACAGGGGGCCGGGGAGCTGTTTTTT
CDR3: CASSAVQGAGELFF

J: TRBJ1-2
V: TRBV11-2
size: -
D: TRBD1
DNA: TGTGCCAGCAGCTCCCTAGGACAGGGGGCACGGTGGCGTACCTTC
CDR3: CASSSLGQGARWRTF

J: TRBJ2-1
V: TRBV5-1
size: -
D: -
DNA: TGCGCCAGCAGCTTTCGGGATGAGCAGTTCTTC
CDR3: CASSFRDEQFF

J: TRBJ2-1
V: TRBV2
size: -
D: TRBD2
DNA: TGTGCCAGCAGGCGACTAGCGGGGGTAAATGAGCAGTTCTTC
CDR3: CASRRLAGVNEQFF

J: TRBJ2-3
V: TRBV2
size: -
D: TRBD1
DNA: TGTGCCAGCAGTGTGGACAGGGGGAGCACAGATACGCAGTATTTT
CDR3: CASSVDRGSTDTQYF

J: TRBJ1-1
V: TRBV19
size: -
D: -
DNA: TGTGCCAGTAGTATCCGACCCGGGGCCGGGAGGACTGAAGCTTTCTTT
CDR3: CASSIRPGAGRTEAFF

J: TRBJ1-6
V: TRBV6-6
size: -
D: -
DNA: TGTGCCAGCAGTTATCCCGCTGGAGGTTCACCCCTCCACTTT
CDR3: CASSYPAGGSPLHF

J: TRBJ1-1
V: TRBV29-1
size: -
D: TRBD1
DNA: TGCAGCGTAACGACAGGGGGGAACACTGAAGCTTTCTTT
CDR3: CSVTTGGNTEAFF

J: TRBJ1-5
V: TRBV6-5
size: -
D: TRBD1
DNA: TGTGCCAGCAGGACGGACAGGGAACAGCCCCAGCATTTT
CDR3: CASRTDREQPQHF

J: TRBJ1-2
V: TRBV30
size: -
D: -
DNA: TGTGCCTGGACGGCCCTCTATGGCTACACCTTC
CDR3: CAWTALYGYTF

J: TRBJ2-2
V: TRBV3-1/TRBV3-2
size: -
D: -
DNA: TGTGCCAGCAGCCAACAACAGAACACCGGGGAGCTGTTTTTT
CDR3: CASSQQQNTGELFF